Below are 20 T cell receptor beta chains sequenced from a single sample in a study of OX40 agonist ivuxolimab in advanced cancers. This table comes from immunoSEQ multiplex PCR, and its TCRdb copy is limited to in-frame clones, with some not included. Here the sample spans some 140,000 clones, 90% being singletons. The specimen comprised CD4+ or CD8+ T cells sorted from blood, sampled in a trial of the OX40 agonist ivuxolimab. The receptors derive from an adult with an advanced solid tumor such as melanoma, head and neck, liver or kidney cancer.

This clone came up a few times. The chain has TRBV30 and TRBJ1-1, with D uncertain. The CDR3 covers 12 residues. The ends were cut back, 1 base at V and 1 base at J, with 4 bases in the middle. The V gene's germline CDR1 is GTSNPN and CDR2 SVGIG (reference sequence). The DNA for the CDR3 is TGTGCCTGGAGTGCATCGAACACTGAAGCTTTCTTT. This gives the protein CAWSASNTEAFF.

The table lists this clone with a count of one. V gene TRBV5-1 combines with J gene TRBJ2-3; D is undetermined. This CDR3 is 14 amino acids long. V lost 5 bases and J 2 bases, leaving 12 bases between the germline ends. Looked up from germline, CDR1 is SGHRS and CDR2 is YFSETQ. This CDR3 is CASSIGEVTDTQYF. CDR3 in DNA: TGCGCCAGCAGTATTGGTGAAGTCACAGATACGCAGTATTTT. Full variable domain (remainder filled in from reference TRBV5-1 and TRBJ2-3): KAGVTQTPRYLIKTRGQQVTLSCSPISGHRSVSWYQQTPGQGLQFLFEYFSETQRNKGNFPGRFSGRQFSNSRSEMNVSTLELGDSALYLCASSIGEVTDTQYFGPGTRLTVL.

Concerning this clone: This CDR3 is also generated by other DNA sequences in the sample. CDR3 coding DNA: TGTGCCAGCAGTTACTCGGGACAGAGCTATGGCTACACCTTC. It specifies CASSYSGQSYGYTF. The chain recombines TRBV6-5 with TRBJ1-2; 7 bases map to TRBD1. Germline CDR1 reads MNHEY; CDR2 reads SVGAGI. CDR3 size: 14 residues. After removal of 0 bases from V and 4 bases from J, the junction contained 2 bases not matched to a gene.

This chain joins TRBV6-5 and TRBJ2-5, with a possible D match to TRBD2 (5 bases). The CDR3 runs to 12 residues. Germline V gene data show CDR1 as MNHEY and CDR2 as SVGAGI. Trimming took 6 bases from V and 8 from J, leaving 13 bases between them. The CDR3 sequence: CASSPVEGTQYF. DNA of the CDR3: TGTGCCAGCAGCCCTGTCGAGGGTACCCAGTACTTC.

The chain combines TRBV30 with TRBJ1-3, with no clear D. Germline lookup yields CDR1 GTSNPN and CDR2 SVGIG (reference sequence). The CDR3 length is 13 residues. V was cut by 0 bases and J by 3 bases, with 6 bases left in between. The CDR3 coding sequence is TGTGCCTGGAGTGTAAACAGTGGAAACACCATATATTTT. Protein product: CAWSVNSGNTIYF. Supplemented by reference TRBV30 and TRBJ1-3, the full variable domain reads SQTIHQWPATLVQPVGSPLSLECTVEGTSNPNLYWYRQAAGRGLQLLFYSVGIGQISSEVPQNLSASRPQDRQFILSSKKLLLSDSGFYLCAWSVNSGNTIYFGEGSWLTVV.

The rearrangement links TRBV19 to TRBJ2-1; D is unclear. The CDR3 covers 12 residues. The germline gives CDR1 LNHDA, CDR2 SQIVND (reference sequence). The germline V and J ends were trimmed by 3 bases and 8 bases, with 8 bases remaining between them. CDR3 in amino acids: CASSMMIDEQFF. The CDR3 DNA sequence: TGTGCCAGTAGTATGATGATCGATGAGCAGTTCTTC.

The chain carries TRBV7-2 and TRBJ1-4; D is perhaps TRBD1 (6 bases). Germline V gives CDR1 SGHTA, CDR2 FQGNSA. The CDR3 extends over 15 amino acids. Trimming removed 5 bases at V and 4 bases at J, with 14 bases between. The CDR3 is CASSSPRTVNEKLFF. The CDR3 nucleotides are TGTGCCAGCAGCAGCCCGCGGACAGTTAATGAAAAACTGTTTTTT.

This clone has a single count. The V call is TRBV6-1, the J call TRBJ2-1; TRBD2 aligns across 13 bases. Per the germline V gene, CDR1 is MNHNS and CDR2 is SASEGT. CDR3 length: 15 residues. The J segment lost 7 bases and the V segment lost 6 bases, leaving 6 bases of the junction unmatched. CDR3 amino acids: CASSTSGRGVNEQFF. CDR3 bases: TGTGCCAGCAGCACTAGCGGGAGGGGGGTGAATGAGCAGTTCTTC.

This chain joins TRBV19 and TRBJ2-7; 7 bases agree with TRBD2. Germline trimming cut 6 bases from V and 2 bases from J; bases unmatched to any gene: 10. The CDR3 has 15 amino acids. Germline V CDR1 and CDR2: LNHDA, SQIVND (reference sequence). The CDR3 nucleotides read TGTGCCAGTAGGCTAGCGGTCGGGGACCCCTACGAGCAGTACTTC. This encodes CASRLAVGDPYEQYF.

The chain recombines TRBV28 with TRBJ2-3; D possibly corresponds to TRBD2 (5 bases). The CDR3 contains 13 residues. V lost 5 bases and J lost 0, with 6 bases in between. Germline V gives CDR1 MDHEN, CDR2 SYDVKM. CDR3 sequence (DNA): TGTGCCAGCAGTGAGGGAAGCACAGATACGCAGTATTTT. Translated: CASSEGSTDTQYF.

This clone has just a few counts. The J gene is TRBJ1-5, the V gene TRBV28, with a weak D call TRBD1 (5 bases). In germline, CDR1 is MDHEN, CDR2 SYDVKM. The CDR3 loop spans 16 amino acids. V lost 6 bases and J lost 1, with 16 bases in between. For the CDR3, the DNA is TGTGCCAGCAGCCGACCTGACAGTCTAAGCAATCAGCCCCAGCATTTT. Residues: CASSRPDSLSNQPQHF.

The genes are TRBV7-3 and TRBJ2-1; 9 bases fit TRBD2. V was clipped by 1 base and J by 3 bases; unmatched bases: 4. The CDR3 is 16 residues long. Looked up from germline, CDR1 is SGHTA and CDR2 is FQGTGA. CDR3 coding DNA: TGTGCCAGCAGCTTAATGCAGACTAGCGGCTACAATGAGCAGTTCTTC. The encoded protein is CASSLMQTSGYNEQFF.

The chain employs TRBV27 and TRBJ2-3; D possibly corresponds to TRBD1 (5 bases). This CDR3 has 14 residues. V lost 5 bases and J 3 bases, leaving 12 bases between the germline ends. CDR1 and CDR2 (germline): MNHEY, SMNVEV (reference sequence). In DNA form, the CDR3 reads TGTGCCAGCAGTCCCTGGGCAGGGACAGATACGCAGTATTTT. As protein: CASSPWAGTDTQYF.

This clone was seen only a few times. The J gene is TRBJ2-1, the V gene TRBV7-2; maybe TRBD2 (5 bases). Between the trimmed V and J ends, which lost 5 bases and 6 bases, there was a span of 17 bases. Germline CDR1 is SGHTA and CDR2 is FQGNSA. The CDR3 has 15 amino acids. The CDR3 DNA is TGTGCCAGCAGCCCCTCGTACGAGGGCCGCAATGAGCAGTTCTTC. Its translation: CASSPSYEGRNEQFF.

V usage is TRBV11-2 and J usage is TRBJ1-1; D remains ambiguous. Germline loops: CDR1 SGHAT, CDR2 FQNNGV. The CDR3 covers 15 residues. V lost 6 bases and J 4 bases, leaving 18 bases between the germline ends. CDR3 in amino acids: CASSFNSGRTTEAFF. In DNA form, the CDR3 reads TGTGCCAGCAGTTTTAACAGCGGACGTACCACTGAAGCTTTCTTT.

V and J are TRBV30 and TRBJ2-7, with 7 bases fitting TRBD1. Trimming cost V 1 base and J 4 bases; bases outside gene matches: 10. The CDR3 loop spans 15 amino acids. Looked up from germline, CDR1 is GTSNPN and CDR2 is SVGIG (reference sequence). The CDR3 nucleotides are TGTGCCTGGAGTGGCCCCCCGACAGGGAGATACGAGCAGTACTTC. Its protein is CAWSGPPTGRYEQYF.

J is TRBJ1-2 and V is TRBV6-5; 7 bases line up with TRBD1. This CDR3 contains 16 residues. The J segment lost 3 bases and the V segment lost 0 bases, leaving 7 bases of the junction unmatched. Germline assignment: CDR1 MNHEY and CDR2 SVGAGI. CDR3: CASSYSLDREDYGYTF. The CDR3 nucleotides are TGTGCCAGCAGTTACTCACTCGACAGGGAGGACTATGGCTACACCTTC.

The V call is TRBV7-9, the J call TRBJ1-1, with D maybe TRBD1 (6 bases). CDR3 length equals 14 residues. CDR1 and CDR2 from the germline V gene are SEHNR and FQNEAQ (reference sequence). V was shortened by 5 bases and J by 1 base, with 11 bases between the two germline ends. DNA for the CDR3: TGTGCCAGCAGCCCGGACAGATGGAACACTGAAGCTTTCTTT. It encodes CASSPDRWNTEAFF.

V and J are TRBV5-4 and TRBJ1-1; D call uncertain. The germline V gene has CDR1 SGHNT and CDR2 YYREEE (reference sequence). The CDR3 loop spans 11 amino acids. Trimming pared 4 bases from V and 2 bases from J, leaving 3 bases between. DNA for the CDR3: TGTGCCAGCAGCGTCAACACTGAAGCTTTCTTT. This sequence encodes CASSVNTEAFF.

CDR3 loop: CASSYLGTNTEAFF. The CDR3 bases are TGTGCCAGCAGTTACTTGGGCACGAACACTGAAGCTTTCTTT. This chain joins TRBV6-5 and TRBJ1-1; D is unclear. Germline assignment: CDR1 MNHEY and CDR2 SVGAGI. Trimming stripped 1 base from V and 1 base from J, with 7 bases between. This CDR3 spans 14 amino acids.